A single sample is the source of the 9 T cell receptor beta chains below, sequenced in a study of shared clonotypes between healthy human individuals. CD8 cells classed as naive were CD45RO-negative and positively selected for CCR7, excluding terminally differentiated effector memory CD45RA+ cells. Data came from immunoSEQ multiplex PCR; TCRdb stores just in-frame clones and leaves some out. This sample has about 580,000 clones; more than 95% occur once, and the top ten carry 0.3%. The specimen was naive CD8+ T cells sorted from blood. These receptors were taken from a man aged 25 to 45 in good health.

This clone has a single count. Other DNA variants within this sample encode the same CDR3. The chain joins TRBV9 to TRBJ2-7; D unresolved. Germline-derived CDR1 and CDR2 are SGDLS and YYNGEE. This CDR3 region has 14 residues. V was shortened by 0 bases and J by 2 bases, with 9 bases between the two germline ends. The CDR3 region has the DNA TGTGCCAGCAGCGTAGGGGGATCTCCCTACGAGCAGTACTTC. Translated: CASSVGGSPYEQYF.

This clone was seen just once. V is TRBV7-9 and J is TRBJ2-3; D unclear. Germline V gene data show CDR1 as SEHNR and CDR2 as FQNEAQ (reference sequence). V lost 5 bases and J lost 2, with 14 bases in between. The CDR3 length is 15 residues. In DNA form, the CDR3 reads TGTGCCAGCAGCCCCGCGGAGTCTCCCACAGATACGCAGTATTTT. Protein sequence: CASSPAESPTDTQYF.

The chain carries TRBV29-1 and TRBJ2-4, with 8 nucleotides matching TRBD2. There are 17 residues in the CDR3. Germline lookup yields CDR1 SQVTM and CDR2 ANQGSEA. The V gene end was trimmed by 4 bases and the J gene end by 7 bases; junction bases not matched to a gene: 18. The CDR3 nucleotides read TGCAGCGTTGTATGGGTGGGAGGTCTAGCGGGCACTAACATTCAGTACTTC. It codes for CSVVWVGGLAGTNIQYF.

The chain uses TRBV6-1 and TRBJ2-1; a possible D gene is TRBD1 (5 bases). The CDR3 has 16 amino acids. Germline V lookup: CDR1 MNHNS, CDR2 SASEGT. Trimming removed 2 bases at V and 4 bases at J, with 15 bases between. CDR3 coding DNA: TGTGCCAGCAGTGAAAATTCGAAGACAGAGTACAATGAGCAGTTCTTC. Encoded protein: CASSENSKTEYNEQFF.

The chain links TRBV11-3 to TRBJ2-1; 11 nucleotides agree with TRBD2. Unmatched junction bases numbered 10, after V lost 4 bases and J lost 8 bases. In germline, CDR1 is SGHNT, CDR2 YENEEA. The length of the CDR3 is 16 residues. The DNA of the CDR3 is TGTGCCAGCAGCTCCCCCCTAGCGGGAGGAGGACATGAGCAGTTCTTC. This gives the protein CASSSPLAGGGHEQFF.

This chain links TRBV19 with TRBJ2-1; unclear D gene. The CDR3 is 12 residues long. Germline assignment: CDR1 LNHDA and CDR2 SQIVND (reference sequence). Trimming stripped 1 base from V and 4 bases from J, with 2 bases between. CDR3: CASSIAYNEQFF. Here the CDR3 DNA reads TGTGCCAGTAGTATAGCATACAATGAGCAGTTCTTC.

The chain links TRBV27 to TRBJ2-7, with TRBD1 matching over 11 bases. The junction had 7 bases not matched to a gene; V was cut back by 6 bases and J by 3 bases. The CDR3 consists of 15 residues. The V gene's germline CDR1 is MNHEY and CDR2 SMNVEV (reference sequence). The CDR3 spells CASSLDGTGGYEQYF. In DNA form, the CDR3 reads TGTGCCAGCAGCTTAGACGGGACAGGGGGCTACGAGCAGTACTTC.

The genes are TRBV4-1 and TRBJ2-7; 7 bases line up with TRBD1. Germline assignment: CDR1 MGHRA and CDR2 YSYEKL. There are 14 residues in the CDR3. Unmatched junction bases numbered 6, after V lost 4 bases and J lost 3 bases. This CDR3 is CASSPRQGDYEQYF. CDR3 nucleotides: TGCGCCAGCAGCCCACGACAGGGCGACTACGAGCAGTACTTC.

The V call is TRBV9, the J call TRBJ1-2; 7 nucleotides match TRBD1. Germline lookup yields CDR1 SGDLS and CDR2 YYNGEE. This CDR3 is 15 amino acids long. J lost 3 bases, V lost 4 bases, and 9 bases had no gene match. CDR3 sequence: CASSSPTGPDYGYTF. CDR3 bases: TGTGCCAGCAGCTCGCCGACAGGGCCGGACTATGGCTACACCTTC.